This note documents a single T cell receptor (beta chain) sequence. Its cognate antigen has yet to be identified. Base qualities are not provided; no much larger clone lies one nucleotide away. The CDR3 numbers 15 residues from cysteine through phenylalanine. Kept here is only the CDR3 DNA, which spans 45 bases and is read in frame from base 1. Sequences LNHDA (CDR1) and SQIVND (CDR2) are obtained from the germline V gene (reference sequence). V sheds 5 bases and J sheds 7 bases, leaving 20 bases between their ends. The sample is drawn from a study of control samples from healthy donors and cancer patients (TCRdb year 2020). The library relied on the immunoSEQ multiplex PCR assay. TCRdb's version of the immuneACCESS table is confined to in-frame rearrangements and falls short of the full clone set. An unresolved V gene accounts for under half of the shortfall where checked; the remainder is of unknown origin. The sample table shows fewer than 90,000 clones, and about 88% are seen once. In total, the top ten clones hold 4.5% to 6% of the sample.

Recombination connected TRBV19 to TRBJ1-2; TRBD1 is a possible D gene, resting on 6 matching bases. The sequenced material came from blood. This TCR was sampled from a woman between 50 and 59 years old in good health. The nucleotides read TGTGCCAGTAGTGGAGAACAGGGCGCGCTTCCTGGCTACACCTTC. Translated, it reads CASSGEQGALPGYTF.